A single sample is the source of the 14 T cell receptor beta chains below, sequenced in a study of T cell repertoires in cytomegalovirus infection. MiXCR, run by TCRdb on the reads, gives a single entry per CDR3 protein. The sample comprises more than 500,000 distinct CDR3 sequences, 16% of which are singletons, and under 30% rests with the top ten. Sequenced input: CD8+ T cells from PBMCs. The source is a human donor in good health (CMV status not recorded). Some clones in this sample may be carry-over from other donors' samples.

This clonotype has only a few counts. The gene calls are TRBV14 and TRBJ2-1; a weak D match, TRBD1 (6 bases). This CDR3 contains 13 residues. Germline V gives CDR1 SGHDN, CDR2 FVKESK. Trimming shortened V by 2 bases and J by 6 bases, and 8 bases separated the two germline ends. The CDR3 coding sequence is TGTGCCAGCAGCCAATACAGGGCCAATGAGCAGTTCTTC. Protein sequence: CASSQYRANEQFF.

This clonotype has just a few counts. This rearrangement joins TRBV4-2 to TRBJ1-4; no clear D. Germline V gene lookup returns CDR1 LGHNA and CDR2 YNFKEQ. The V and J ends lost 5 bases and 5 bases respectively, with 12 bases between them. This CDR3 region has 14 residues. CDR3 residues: CASSGRGLNEKLFF. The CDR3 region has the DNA TGTGCCAGCAGCGGGAGAGGATTAAATGAAAAACTGTTTTTT.

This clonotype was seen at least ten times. For the CDR3, the DNA is TGTGCCAGCAGCACGAGCGGGACAGACTACGAGCAGTACTTC. Its protein product is CASSTSGTDYEQYF. The V gene is TRBV7-2, the J gene TRBJ2-7, with D perhaps TRBD1 or TRBD2 (7 bases each). The CDR3 is 14 residues long. Germline values: CDR1 SGHTA, CDR2 FQGNSA. Trimming shortened V by 5 bases and J by 3 bases, and 14 bases separated the two germline ends.

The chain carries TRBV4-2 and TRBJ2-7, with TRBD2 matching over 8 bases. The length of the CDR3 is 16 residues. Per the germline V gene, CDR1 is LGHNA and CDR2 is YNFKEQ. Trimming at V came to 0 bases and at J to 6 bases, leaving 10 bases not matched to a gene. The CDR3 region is CASSQESGTRGGEQYF. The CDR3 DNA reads TGTGCCAGCAGCCAAGAGTCCGGGACTAGAGGAGGCGAGCAGTACTTC.

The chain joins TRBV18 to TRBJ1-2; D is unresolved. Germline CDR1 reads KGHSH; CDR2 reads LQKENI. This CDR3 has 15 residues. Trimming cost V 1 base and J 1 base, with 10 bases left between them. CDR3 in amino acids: CASSPRSDLNYGYTF. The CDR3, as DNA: TGTGCCAGCTCACCACGGTCCGATCTTAACTATGGCTACACCTTC.

In nucleotides, the CDR3 is TGTGCCAGCTCACCAGGTCTGAATATGGGGTACGAGCAGTACTTC. As protein: CASSPGLNMGYEQYF. The chain joins TRBV18 to TRBJ2-7; D remains unclear. CDR3 length: 15 amino acids. Trimming took 2 bases from V and 4 from J, leaving 15 bases between them. Germline CDR1 and CDR2: KGHSH and LQKENI.

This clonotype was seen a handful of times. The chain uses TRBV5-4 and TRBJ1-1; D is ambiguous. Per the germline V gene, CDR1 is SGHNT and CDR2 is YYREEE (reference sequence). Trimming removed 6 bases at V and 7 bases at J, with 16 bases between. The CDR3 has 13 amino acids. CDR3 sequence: CASNPAGRNEAFF. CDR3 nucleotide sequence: TGTGCCAGCAACCCCGCCGGTAGAAATGAAGCTTTCTTT.

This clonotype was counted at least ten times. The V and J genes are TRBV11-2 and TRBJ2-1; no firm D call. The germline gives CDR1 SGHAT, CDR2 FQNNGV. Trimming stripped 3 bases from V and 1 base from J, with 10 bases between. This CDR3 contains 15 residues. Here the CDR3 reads CASSFPSPSYNEQFF. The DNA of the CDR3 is TGTGCCAGCAGCTTTCCTTCCCCTTCCTACAATGAGCAGTTCTTC.

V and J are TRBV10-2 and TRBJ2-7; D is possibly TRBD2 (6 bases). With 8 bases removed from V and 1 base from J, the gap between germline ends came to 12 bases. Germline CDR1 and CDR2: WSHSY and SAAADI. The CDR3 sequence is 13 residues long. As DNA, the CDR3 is TGCGCCAGCCAAGACGGGGGTTCCTACGAGCAGTACTTC. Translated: CASQDGGSYEQYF.

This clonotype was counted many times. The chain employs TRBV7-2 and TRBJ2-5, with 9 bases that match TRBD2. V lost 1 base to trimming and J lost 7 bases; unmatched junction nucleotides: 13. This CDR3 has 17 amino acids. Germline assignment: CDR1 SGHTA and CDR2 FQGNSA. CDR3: CASSLGAAGGPRGTQYF. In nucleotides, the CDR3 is TGTGCCAGCAGCTTAGGAGCGGCGGGAGGGCCAAGAGGGACCCAGTACTTC. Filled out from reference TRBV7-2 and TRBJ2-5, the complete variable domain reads GAGVSQSPSNKVTEKGKDVELRCDPISGHTALYWYRQSLGQGLEFLIYFQGNSAPDKSGLPSDRFSAERTGGSVSTLTIQRTQQEDSAVYLCASSLGAAGGPRGTQYFGPGTRLLVL.

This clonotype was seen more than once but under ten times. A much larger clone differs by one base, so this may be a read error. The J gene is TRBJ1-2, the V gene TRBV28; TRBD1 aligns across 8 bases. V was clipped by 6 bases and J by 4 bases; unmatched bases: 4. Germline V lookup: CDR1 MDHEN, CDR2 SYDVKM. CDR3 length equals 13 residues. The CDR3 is CASSMTGVYGYTF. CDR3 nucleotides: TGTGCCAGCAGCATGACAGGGGTCTATGGCTACACCTTC.

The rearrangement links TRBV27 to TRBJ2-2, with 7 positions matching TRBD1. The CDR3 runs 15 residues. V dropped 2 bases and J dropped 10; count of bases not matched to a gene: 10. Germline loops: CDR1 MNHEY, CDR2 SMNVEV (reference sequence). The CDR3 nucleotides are TGTGCCAGCAGTTTAACCGGACAGGTATCCGCGGAGCTGTTTTTT. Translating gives CASSLTGQVSAELFF.

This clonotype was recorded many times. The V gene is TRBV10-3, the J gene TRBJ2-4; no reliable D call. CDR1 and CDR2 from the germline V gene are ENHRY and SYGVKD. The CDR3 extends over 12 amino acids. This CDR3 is CATAGEKNIQYF. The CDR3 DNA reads TGTGCAACCGCCGGCGAGAAAAACATTCAGTACTTC.

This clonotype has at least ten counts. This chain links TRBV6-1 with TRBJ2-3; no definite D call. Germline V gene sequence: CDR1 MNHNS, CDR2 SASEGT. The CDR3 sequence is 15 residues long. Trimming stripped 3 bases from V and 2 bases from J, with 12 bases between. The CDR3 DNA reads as TGTGCCAGCAGTGAGCCTGGCGGTTTCACAGATACGCAGTATTTT. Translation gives CASSEPGGFTDTQYF.